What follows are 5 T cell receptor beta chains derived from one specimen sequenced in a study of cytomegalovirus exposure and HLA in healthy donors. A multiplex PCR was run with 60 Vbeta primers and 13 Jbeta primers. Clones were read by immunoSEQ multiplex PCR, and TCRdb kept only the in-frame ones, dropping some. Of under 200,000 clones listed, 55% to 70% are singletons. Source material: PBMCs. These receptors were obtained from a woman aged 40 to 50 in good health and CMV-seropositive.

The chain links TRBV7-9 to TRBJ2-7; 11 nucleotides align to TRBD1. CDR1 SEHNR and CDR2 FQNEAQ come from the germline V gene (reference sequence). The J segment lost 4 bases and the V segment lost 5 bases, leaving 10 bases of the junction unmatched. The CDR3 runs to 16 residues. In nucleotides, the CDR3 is TGTGCCAGCAGCGTGGGGTACGGGACAGGGGGGTACGAGCAGTACTTC. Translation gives CASSVGYGTGGYEQYF.

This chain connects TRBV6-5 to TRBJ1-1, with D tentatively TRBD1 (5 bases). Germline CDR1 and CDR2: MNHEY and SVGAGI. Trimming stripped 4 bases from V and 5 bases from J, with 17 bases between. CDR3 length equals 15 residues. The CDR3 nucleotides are TGTGCCAGCAGTTCCCCCGGACGGGGGGGGACTGAAGCTTTCTTT. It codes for CASSSPGRGGTEAFF.

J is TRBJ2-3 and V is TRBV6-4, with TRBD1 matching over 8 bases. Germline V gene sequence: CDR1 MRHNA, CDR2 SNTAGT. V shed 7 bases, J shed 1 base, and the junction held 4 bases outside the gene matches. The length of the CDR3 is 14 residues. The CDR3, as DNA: TGTGCCAGCAACCCGGGACAGGGCACAGATACGCAGTATTTT. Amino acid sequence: CASNPGQGTDTQYF.

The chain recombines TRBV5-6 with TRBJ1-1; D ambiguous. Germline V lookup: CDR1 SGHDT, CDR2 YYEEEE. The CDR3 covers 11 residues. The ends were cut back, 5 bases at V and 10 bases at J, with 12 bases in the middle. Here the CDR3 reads CASSSGSRAFF. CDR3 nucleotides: TGTGCCAGCAGTTCAGGTTCTCGAGCTTTCTTT. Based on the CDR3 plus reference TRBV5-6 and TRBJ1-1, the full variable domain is DAGVTQSPTHLIKTRGQQVTLRCSPKSGHDTVSWYQQALGQGPQFIFQYYEEEERQRGNFPDRFSGHQFPNYSSELNVNALLLGDSALYLCASSSGSRAFFGQGTRLTVV.

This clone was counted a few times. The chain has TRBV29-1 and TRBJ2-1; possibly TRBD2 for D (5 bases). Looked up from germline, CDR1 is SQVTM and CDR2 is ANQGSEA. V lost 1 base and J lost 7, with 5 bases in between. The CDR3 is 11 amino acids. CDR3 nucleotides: TGCAGCGTTGAAGGGAGGAATGAGCAGTTCTTC. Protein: CSVEGRNEQFF.